This T cell receptor (beta chain) was captured in a study of OX40 agonist ivuxolimab in advanced cancers. About the research overall: The study treated patients with ivuxolimab, an agonistic anti-OX40 (CD134) antibody. The study, taken as a whole, reports: Expanded clones tended on average to be more numerous among CD8+ T cells than CD4+. There were also nonresponders showing low normalized T-cell clonal expansion.

As concerns this clone: What it binds is not known.

Sequencing used immunoSEQ multiplex PCR; TCRdb keeps in-frame clones, though not all of them. Of around 76,000 clones listed, roughly 89% are singletons. The CDR3 is 15 residues long. Germline lookup yields CDR1 SGHDT and CDR2 YYEEEE. The V gene end was trimmed by 3 bases and the J gene end by 3 bases; junction bases not matched to a gene: 4. This chain links TRBV5-6 with TRBJ1-3, with 9 nucleotides matching TRBD1. The sequences come from CD4+ or CD8+ T cells sorted from blood, collected in a trial of the OX40 agonist ivuxolimab. The clonotype originates from an adult with an advanced solid tumor such as melanoma, head and neck, liver or kidney cancer. CDR3 sequence reads: CASSSTGGDGNTIYF. The DNA of the CDR3 is TGTGCCAGCAGCTCAACAGGGGGCGATGGAAACACCATATATTTT.